The 27 T cell receptor beta chains in this list originate from one sample, sequenced in a study of T cells after yellow fever vaccination. TCRdb re-analysed the 5' RACE reads in MiXCR, keeping a single row per CDR3 protein. The sample carries under 50,000 distinct CDR3 sequences, 5% to 8% recorded once. The sample in question was PBMCs, either bulk or a sorted T-cell subset (CD4+, CD8+, memory, or dextramer-sorted; not recorded which), obtained 45 days after the yellow fever booster vaccination. All receptors come from a young man who received the YFV17D yellow fever vaccine.

This clonotype was seen many times. The rearrangement uses TRBV6-5 and TRBJ1-5; tentative D call: TRBD1 (6 bases). Germline CDR1 reads MNHEY; CDR2 reads SVGAGI. V lost 2 bases to trimming and J lost 4 bases, with 15 bases between them. CDR3 size: 16 residues. The CDR3 loop is CASSYPRGGLNQPQHF. The CDR3 nucleotides are TGTGCCAGCAGTTACCCGCGGGGGGGGCTGAATCAGCCCCAGCATTTT.

This clonotype was counted only a few times. The genes are TRBV29-1 and TRBJ2-1, with D uncertain. The CDR3 has 9 residues. Germline-derived CDR1 and CDR2 are SQVTM and ANQGSEA. The germline V and J ends were trimmed by 4 bases and 9 bases, with 4 bases remaining between them. The CDR3 sequence: CSVGGEQFF. The CDR3 DNA is TGCAGCGTTGGTGGTGAGCAGTTCTTC.

This clonotype was seen many times. The chain has TRBV9 and TRBJ2-4; D ambiguous. Germline CDR1 is SGDLS and CDR2 is YYNGEE. The CDR3 spans 16 residues. V dropped 0 bases and J dropped 0 bases, with 10 bases sitting between them. DNA for the CDR3: TGTGCCAGCAGCGTAGGTGATACGTTAGCCAAAAACATTCAGTACTTC. Translation gives CASSVGDTLAKNIQYF.

This clonotype was recorded many times. For the CDR3, the DNA is TGTGCCCATAGTTGGCGGAGAGGTGCAGATACGCAGTATTTT. It encodes CAHSWRRGADTQYF. The chain joins TRBV30 to TRBJ2-3; D is uncertain. The germline V gene encodes CDR1 GTSNPN and CDR2 SVGIG (reference sequence). V was cut by 8 bases and J by 4 bases, with 19 bases left in between. The CDR3 loop spans 14 amino acids.

This clonotype was counted a few times. J is TRBJ2-5 and V is TRBV6-2 or TRBV6-3; TRBD2 aligns across 7 bases. Germline V gene lookup returns CDR1 MNHEY and CDR2 SVGEGT. Unmatched junction bases numbered 11, after V lost 9 bases and J lost 7 bases. This CDR3 spans 13 amino acids. This CDR3 is CASNRAGSGTQYF. CDR3 bases: TGTGCCAGTAATCGAGCGGGAAGCGGGACCCAGTACTTC.

This clonotype was recorded many times. This rearrangement joins TRBV7-9 to TRBJ1-2; D possibly corresponds to TRBD1 (5 bases). Looked up from germline, CDR1 is SEHNR and CDR2 is FQNEAQ (reference sequence). Trimming stripped 3 bases from V and 4 bases from J, with 12 bases between. This CDR3 contains 14 residues. CDR3 in DNA: TGTGCCAGCAGCTTCGGGGACGTGGGCTATGGCTACACCTTC. Protein sequence: CASSFGDVGYGYTF.

This clonotype was observed many times. The gene calls are TRBV7-2 and TRBJ1-4; 7 bases match TRBD1. The CDR3 totals 14 residues. CDR1 and CDR2 from the germline V gene are SGHTA and FQGNSA. With V trimmed by 2 bases and J by 5 bases, 2 bases remained unmatched. The CDR3 nucleotides read TGTGCCAGCAGCTTAAAGACAGGGAATGAAAAACTGTTTTTT. Translating gives CASSLKTGNEKLFF.

V and J are TRBV6-6 and TRBJ1-6, with unresolved D. Trimming took off 8 bases at V and 9 bases at J, with 17 bases between the two ends. The CDR3 totals 14 residues. CDR1 is MNHNY, CDR2 SVGAGI, per germline (reference sequence). CDR3 in amino acids: CASGRTGFISPLHF. CDR3 sequence (DNA): TGTGCCAGCGGCCGAACGGGTTTTATTTCACCCCTCCACTTT.

This clonotype has a count of ten or more. The V gene is TRBV2, the J gene TRBJ2-1; tentative D call: TRBD2 (5 bases). Deletions cut 6 bases from V and 3 bases from J, with 9 bases between. The germline gives CDR1 SNHLY, CDR2 FYNNEI. The CDR3 sequence is 13 residues long. In DNA form, the CDR3 reads TGTGCCAGCAGCGGGGTGAGCTACAATGAGCAGTTCTTC. This sequence encodes CASSGVSYNEQFF.

This chain connects TRBV7-2 to TRBJ2-7; 8 nucleotides agree with TRBD2. This CDR3 spans 14 amino acids. The V gene end was trimmed by 3 bases and the J gene end by 4 bases; junction bases not matched to a gene: 5. Germline V gives CDR1 SGHTA, CDR2 FQGNSA. The CDR3 sequence: CASSFGGGKYEQYF. The CDR3 region has the DNA TGTGCCAGCAGCTTCGGGGGGGGCAAATACGAGCAGTACTTC. The whole variable domain, remainder taken from reference TRBV7-2 and TRBJ2-7, is GAGVSQSPSNKVTEKGKDVELRCDPISGHTALYWYRQSLGQGLEFLIYFQGNSAPDKSGLPSDRFSAERTGGSVSTLTIQRTQQEDSAVYLCASSFGGGKYEQYFGPGTRLTVT.

This clonotype occurred many times. The V gene is TRBV21-1, the J gene TRBJ2-7; TRBD1 is taken as the D call from the table, unchecked against the DNA. TRBV21-1 is a listed pseudogene. CDR3 size: 12 residues. CDR3 nucleotide sequence: TGTGCCAGCAACGAGGGGGGGCCAGAGCAGTACTTC. Amino acids: CASNEGGPEQYF.

This clonotype has ten or more counts. V and J are TRBV27 and TRBJ2-3, with 9 bases aligning to TRBD2. Trimming took 3 bases from V and 4 from J; bases not matched to a gene: 17. The length of the CDR3 is 19 residues. Per germline, CDR1 MNHEY and CDR2 SMNVEV (reference sequence). In DNA form, the CDR3 reads TGTGCCAGCAGTTTTCGGGGAAGGCGGGAGGGCCAAGACGCAGATACGCAGTATTTT. Protein product: CASSFRGRREGQDADTQYF.

Ten or more counts support this clonotype. V gene TRBV6-5 combines with J gene TRBJ1-5; 8 positions agree with TRBD1. Germline CDR1 reads MNHEY; CDR2 reads SVGAGI. Germline trimming cut 6 bases from V and 5 bases from J; bases unmatched to any gene: 12. This CDR3 is built from 16 residues. The CDR3 sequence is CASSYDRGRLDQPQHF. CDR3 in DNA: TGTGCCAGCAGCTATGACAGGGGAAGATTAGATCAGCCCCAGCATTTT.

This clonotype was recorded at least ten times. The chain combines TRBV6-2 or TRBV6-3 with TRBJ1-5, with D maybe TRBD1 (6 bases). Deletions cut 6 bases from V and 4 bases from J, with 10 bases between. Germline CDR1 MNHEY, CDR2 SVGEGT. This CDR3 spans 13 amino acids. Here the CDR3 DNA reads TGTGCCAGCAGGTGGACAGAAAATCAGCCCCAGCATTTT. Encoded protein: CASRWTENQPQHF.

At least ten counts were recorded for this clonotype. The CDR3 DNA is TGTGCCATCCTAGCGGCGAGCTCCTACGAGCAGTACTTC. Translation: CAILAASSYEQYF. The rearrangement uses TRBV10-3 and TRBJ2-7; TRBD2 matches at 7 bases. The CDR3 contains 13 residues. Trimming at V came to 8 bases and at J to 0 bases, leaving 4 bases not matched to a gene. The germline V gene encodes CDR1 ENHRY and CDR2 SYGVKD.

This clonotype turned up a few times. This chain connects TRBV18 to TRBJ2-3; 7 bases are a match to TRBD2. V lost 2 bases to trimming and J lost 2 bases; unmatched junction nucleotides: 4. This CDR3 is 15 amino acids long. CDR1 is KGHSH, CDR2 LQKENI, per germline. DNA for the CDR3: TGTGCCAGCTCACCAATTGCGGGAGACACAGATACGCAGTATTTT. It encodes CASSPIAGDTDTQYF.

This clonotype was seen ten or more times. This chain uses TRBV12-3 or TRBV12-4 with TRBJ2-5, with 10 bases matching TRBD2. Germline trimming cut 5 bases from V and 5 bases from J; bases unmatched to any gene: 5. This CDR3 contains 14 residues. The CDR3 DNA sequence: TGTGCCAGCAGTGCATCTAGCGGGAGTGAGACCCAGTACTTC. Residues: CASSASSGSETQYF.

In its sample, this clonotype was seen a few times. The chain uses TRBV3-1 and TRBJ2-3; D not resolved. V lost 0 bases and J 7 bases, leaving 8 bases between the germline ends. Germline CDR1 reads LGHDT; CDR2 reads YNNKEL (reference sequence). The CDR3 spans 13 residues. CDR3 amino acids: CASSQDRTHTQYF. In nucleotides, the CDR3 is TGTGCCAGCAGCCAAGATCGAACACATACGCAGTATTTT.

The sample holds many counts of this clonotype. The J gene is TRBJ2-1, the V gene TRBV2; D remains unclear. The CDR3 contains 11 residues. With 3 bases removed from V and 8 bases from J, the gap between germline ends came to 5 bases. Germline CDR1 reads SNHLY; CDR2 reads FYNNEI. Here the CDR3 reads CASSEWDEQFF. The CDR3, as DNA: TGTGCCAGCAGTGAGTGGGATGAGCAGTTCTTC.

This clonotype appeared many times. The J gene is TRBJ1-5, the V gene TRBV7-2; no firm D call. V shed 6 bases and J shed 1 base, with 16 bases lying between them. The CDR3 is made up of 16 amino acids. The germline gives CDR1 SGHTA, CDR2 FQGNSA. The CDR3, as DNA: TGTGCCAGCAGTTCCGGGTCACCGCGGAGCAATCAGCCCCAGCATTTT. Its protein is CASSSGSPRSNQPQHF.

The sample holds many counts of this clonotype. This chain uses TRBV7-2 with TRBJ2-7; 11 nucleotides match TRBD2. Per the germline V gene, CDR1 is SGHTA and CDR2 is FQGNSA. The CDR3 has 15 amino acids. V lost 1 base and J lost 7; bases outside the gene matches: 6. This CDR3 is CASSLDPSGGREQYF. The DNA of the CDR3 is TGTGCCAGCAGCTTAGACCCTAGCGGGGGGCGGGAGCAGTACTTC.

This clonotype has only a few counts. The chain couples TRBV7-3 to TRBJ2-2; D may be TRBD1 (5 bases). Trimming removed 5 bases from V and 3 bases from J, with 13 bases in between. CDR1 and CDR2 (germline): SGHTA, FQGTGA. The CDR3 has 15 residues. Here the CDR3 DNA reads TGTGCCAGCAGCCCACTCGTAGGGGACACCGGGGAGCTGTTTTTT. Its protein is CASSPLVGDTGELFF.

The V call is TRBV12-3 or TRBV12-4, the J call TRBJ2-7, with 10 positions matching TRBD2. The V and J ends lost 7 bases and 5 bases, in that order; junction bases with no gene match: 11. This CDR3 has 15 amino acids. The CDR3 sequence is CASMIAGGARDEQYF. The CDR3 bases are TGTGCCAGCATGATAGCGGGAGGCGCGAGGGACGAGCAGTACTTC.

This clonotype was observed at least ten times. The rearrangement links TRBV5-6 to TRBJ1-5, with D unclear. CDR1 is SGHDT, CDR2 YYEEEE, per germline. The germline V and J ends were trimmed by 1 base and 0 bases, with 14 bases remaining between them. The CDR3 contains 17 residues. The CDR3 region is CASSLSAEQYSNQPQHF. The DNA of the CDR3 is TGTGCCAGCAGCTTGTCGGCTGAGCAATATAGCAATCAGCCCCAGCATTTT.

This clonotype has ten or more counts. The rearrangement links TRBV20-1 to TRBJ1-1; a possible D gene is TRBD1 (6 bases). This CDR3 has 15 residues. CDR1 is DFQATT, CDR2 SNEGSKA, per germline (reference sequence). The ends were cut back, 5 bases at V and 1 base at J, with 17 bases in the middle. As DNA, the CDR3 is TGCAGTGCTTCCTGGGGGGCGGGTTCGAACACTGAAGCTTTCTTT. Its translation is CSASWGAGSNTEAFF.

Many counts were recorded for this clonotype. The chain has TRBV29-1 and TRBJ2-5, with TRBD1 matching 7 bases. In germline, CDR1 is SQVTM, CDR2 ANQGSEA. V shed 1 base, J shed 1 base, and the junction held 6 bases outside the gene matches. The CDR3 is made up of 15 amino acids. CDR3 nucleotides: TGCAGCGTTGAAGGGCCGGGGACAGTCCAAGAGACCCAGTACTTC. Its protein is CSVEGPGTVQETQYF.

The rearrangement uses TRBV19 and TRBJ1-4; the D gene is possibly TRBD1 (6 bases). The germline gives CDR1 LNHDA, CDR2 SQIVND (reference sequence). Trimming pared 5 bases from V and 3 bases from J, leaving 13 bases between. The CDR3 consists of 15 residues. In nucleotides, the CDR3 is TGTGCCAGTAGTCGCTTCGGACAGCCTAATGAAAAACTGTTTTTT. It is translated as CASSRFGQPNEKLFF.